What follows describes a single TCR beta chain. The method was immunoSEQ multiplex PCR; TCRdb's version includes in-frame clones alone and lacks a portion of them. Of some 400,000 clones in the sample, about 80% were seen once. This CDR3 spans 14 amino acids. Germline CDR1 is MNHEY and CDR2 is SVGAGI. Trimming removed 10 bases from V and 0 bases from J, with 16 bases in between. The data originate from a study of blood T cell repertoires in COVID-19. Study-wide context: PBMCs, B-cell-depleted T cells, or T cells were the source of the cDNA or gDNA that made up the material.

The sample comprised peripheral blood. This clonotype was sampled from a human donor with acute or convalescent COVID-19. The donor label of this sample is uncertain. The chain has TRBV6-5 and TRBJ2-7; perhaps TRBD2 as D (7 bases). Here the CDR3 DNA reads TGTGCCATCCCGAGGGGGGGTAGCTCCTACGAGCAGTACTTC. This encodes CAIPRGGSSYEQYF.